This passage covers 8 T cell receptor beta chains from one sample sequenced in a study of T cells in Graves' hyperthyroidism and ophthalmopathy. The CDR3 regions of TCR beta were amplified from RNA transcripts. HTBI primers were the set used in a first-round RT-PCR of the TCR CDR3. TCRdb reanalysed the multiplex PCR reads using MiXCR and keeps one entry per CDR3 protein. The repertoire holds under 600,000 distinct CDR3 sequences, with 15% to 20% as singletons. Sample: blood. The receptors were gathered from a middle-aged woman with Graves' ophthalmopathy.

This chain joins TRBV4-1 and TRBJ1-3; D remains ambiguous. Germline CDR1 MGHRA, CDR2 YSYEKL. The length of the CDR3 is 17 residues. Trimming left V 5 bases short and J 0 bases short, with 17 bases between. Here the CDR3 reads CASSNARFTSSGNTIYF. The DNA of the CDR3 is TGCGCCAGCAGCAATGCGCGCTTTACGAGCTCTGGAAACACCATATATTTT.

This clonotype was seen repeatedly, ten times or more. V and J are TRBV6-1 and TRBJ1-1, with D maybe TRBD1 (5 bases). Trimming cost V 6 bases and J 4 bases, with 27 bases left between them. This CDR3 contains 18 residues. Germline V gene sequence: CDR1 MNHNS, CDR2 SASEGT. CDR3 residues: CASSPPGRVGPLATEAFF. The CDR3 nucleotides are TGTGCCAGCAGCCCGCCGGGTCGGGTGGGGCCACTCGCCACTGAAGCTTTCTTT.

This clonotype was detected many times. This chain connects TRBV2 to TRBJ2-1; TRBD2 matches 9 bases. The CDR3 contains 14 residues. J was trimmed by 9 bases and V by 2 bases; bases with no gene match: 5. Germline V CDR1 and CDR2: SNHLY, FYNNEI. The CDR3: CASSELVAGAEQFF. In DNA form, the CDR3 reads TGTGCCAGCAGTGAATTGGTAGCGGGAGCTGAGCAGTTCTTC.

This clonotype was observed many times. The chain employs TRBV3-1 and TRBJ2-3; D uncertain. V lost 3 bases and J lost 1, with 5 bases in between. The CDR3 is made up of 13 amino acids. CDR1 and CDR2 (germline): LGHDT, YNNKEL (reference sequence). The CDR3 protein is CASSHRGTDTQYF. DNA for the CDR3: TGTGCCAGCAGCCACCGGGGCACAGATACGCAGTATTTT.

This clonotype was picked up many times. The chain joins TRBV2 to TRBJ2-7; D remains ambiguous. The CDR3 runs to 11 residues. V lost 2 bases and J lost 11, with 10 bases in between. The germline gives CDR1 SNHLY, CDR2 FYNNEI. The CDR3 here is CASSELYKEYF. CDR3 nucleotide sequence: TGTGCCAGCAGTGAACTCTACAAGGAGTACTTC. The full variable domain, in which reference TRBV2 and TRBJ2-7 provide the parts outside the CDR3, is EPEVTQTPSHQVTQMGQEVILRCVPISNHLYFYWYRQILGQKVEFLVSFYNNEISEKSEIFDDQFSVERPDGSNFTLKIRSTKLEDSAMYFCASSELYKEYFGPGTRLTVT.

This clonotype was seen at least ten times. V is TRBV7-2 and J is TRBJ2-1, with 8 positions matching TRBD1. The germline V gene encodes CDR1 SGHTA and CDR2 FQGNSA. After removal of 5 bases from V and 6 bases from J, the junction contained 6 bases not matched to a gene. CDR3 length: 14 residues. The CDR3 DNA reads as TGTGCCAGCAGCGTCGGACAGGGTGGCAATGAGCAGTTCTTC. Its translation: CASSVGQGGNEQFF.

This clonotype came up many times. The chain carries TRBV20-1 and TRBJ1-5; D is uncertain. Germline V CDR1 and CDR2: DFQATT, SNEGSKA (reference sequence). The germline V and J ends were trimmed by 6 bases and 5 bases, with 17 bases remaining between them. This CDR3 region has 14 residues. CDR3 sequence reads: CSARIGSSDQPQHF. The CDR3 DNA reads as TGCAGTGCCCGTATTGGCAGTTCCGATCAGCCCCAGCATTTT.

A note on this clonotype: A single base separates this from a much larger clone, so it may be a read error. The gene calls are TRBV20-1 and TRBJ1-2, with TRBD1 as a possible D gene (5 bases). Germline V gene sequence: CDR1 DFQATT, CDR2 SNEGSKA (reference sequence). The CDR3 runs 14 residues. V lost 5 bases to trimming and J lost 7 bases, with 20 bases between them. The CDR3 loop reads CSAGTGEGRFGYTF. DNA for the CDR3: TGCAGTGCTGGCACGGGGGAGGGGCGCTTTGGCTACACCTTC.